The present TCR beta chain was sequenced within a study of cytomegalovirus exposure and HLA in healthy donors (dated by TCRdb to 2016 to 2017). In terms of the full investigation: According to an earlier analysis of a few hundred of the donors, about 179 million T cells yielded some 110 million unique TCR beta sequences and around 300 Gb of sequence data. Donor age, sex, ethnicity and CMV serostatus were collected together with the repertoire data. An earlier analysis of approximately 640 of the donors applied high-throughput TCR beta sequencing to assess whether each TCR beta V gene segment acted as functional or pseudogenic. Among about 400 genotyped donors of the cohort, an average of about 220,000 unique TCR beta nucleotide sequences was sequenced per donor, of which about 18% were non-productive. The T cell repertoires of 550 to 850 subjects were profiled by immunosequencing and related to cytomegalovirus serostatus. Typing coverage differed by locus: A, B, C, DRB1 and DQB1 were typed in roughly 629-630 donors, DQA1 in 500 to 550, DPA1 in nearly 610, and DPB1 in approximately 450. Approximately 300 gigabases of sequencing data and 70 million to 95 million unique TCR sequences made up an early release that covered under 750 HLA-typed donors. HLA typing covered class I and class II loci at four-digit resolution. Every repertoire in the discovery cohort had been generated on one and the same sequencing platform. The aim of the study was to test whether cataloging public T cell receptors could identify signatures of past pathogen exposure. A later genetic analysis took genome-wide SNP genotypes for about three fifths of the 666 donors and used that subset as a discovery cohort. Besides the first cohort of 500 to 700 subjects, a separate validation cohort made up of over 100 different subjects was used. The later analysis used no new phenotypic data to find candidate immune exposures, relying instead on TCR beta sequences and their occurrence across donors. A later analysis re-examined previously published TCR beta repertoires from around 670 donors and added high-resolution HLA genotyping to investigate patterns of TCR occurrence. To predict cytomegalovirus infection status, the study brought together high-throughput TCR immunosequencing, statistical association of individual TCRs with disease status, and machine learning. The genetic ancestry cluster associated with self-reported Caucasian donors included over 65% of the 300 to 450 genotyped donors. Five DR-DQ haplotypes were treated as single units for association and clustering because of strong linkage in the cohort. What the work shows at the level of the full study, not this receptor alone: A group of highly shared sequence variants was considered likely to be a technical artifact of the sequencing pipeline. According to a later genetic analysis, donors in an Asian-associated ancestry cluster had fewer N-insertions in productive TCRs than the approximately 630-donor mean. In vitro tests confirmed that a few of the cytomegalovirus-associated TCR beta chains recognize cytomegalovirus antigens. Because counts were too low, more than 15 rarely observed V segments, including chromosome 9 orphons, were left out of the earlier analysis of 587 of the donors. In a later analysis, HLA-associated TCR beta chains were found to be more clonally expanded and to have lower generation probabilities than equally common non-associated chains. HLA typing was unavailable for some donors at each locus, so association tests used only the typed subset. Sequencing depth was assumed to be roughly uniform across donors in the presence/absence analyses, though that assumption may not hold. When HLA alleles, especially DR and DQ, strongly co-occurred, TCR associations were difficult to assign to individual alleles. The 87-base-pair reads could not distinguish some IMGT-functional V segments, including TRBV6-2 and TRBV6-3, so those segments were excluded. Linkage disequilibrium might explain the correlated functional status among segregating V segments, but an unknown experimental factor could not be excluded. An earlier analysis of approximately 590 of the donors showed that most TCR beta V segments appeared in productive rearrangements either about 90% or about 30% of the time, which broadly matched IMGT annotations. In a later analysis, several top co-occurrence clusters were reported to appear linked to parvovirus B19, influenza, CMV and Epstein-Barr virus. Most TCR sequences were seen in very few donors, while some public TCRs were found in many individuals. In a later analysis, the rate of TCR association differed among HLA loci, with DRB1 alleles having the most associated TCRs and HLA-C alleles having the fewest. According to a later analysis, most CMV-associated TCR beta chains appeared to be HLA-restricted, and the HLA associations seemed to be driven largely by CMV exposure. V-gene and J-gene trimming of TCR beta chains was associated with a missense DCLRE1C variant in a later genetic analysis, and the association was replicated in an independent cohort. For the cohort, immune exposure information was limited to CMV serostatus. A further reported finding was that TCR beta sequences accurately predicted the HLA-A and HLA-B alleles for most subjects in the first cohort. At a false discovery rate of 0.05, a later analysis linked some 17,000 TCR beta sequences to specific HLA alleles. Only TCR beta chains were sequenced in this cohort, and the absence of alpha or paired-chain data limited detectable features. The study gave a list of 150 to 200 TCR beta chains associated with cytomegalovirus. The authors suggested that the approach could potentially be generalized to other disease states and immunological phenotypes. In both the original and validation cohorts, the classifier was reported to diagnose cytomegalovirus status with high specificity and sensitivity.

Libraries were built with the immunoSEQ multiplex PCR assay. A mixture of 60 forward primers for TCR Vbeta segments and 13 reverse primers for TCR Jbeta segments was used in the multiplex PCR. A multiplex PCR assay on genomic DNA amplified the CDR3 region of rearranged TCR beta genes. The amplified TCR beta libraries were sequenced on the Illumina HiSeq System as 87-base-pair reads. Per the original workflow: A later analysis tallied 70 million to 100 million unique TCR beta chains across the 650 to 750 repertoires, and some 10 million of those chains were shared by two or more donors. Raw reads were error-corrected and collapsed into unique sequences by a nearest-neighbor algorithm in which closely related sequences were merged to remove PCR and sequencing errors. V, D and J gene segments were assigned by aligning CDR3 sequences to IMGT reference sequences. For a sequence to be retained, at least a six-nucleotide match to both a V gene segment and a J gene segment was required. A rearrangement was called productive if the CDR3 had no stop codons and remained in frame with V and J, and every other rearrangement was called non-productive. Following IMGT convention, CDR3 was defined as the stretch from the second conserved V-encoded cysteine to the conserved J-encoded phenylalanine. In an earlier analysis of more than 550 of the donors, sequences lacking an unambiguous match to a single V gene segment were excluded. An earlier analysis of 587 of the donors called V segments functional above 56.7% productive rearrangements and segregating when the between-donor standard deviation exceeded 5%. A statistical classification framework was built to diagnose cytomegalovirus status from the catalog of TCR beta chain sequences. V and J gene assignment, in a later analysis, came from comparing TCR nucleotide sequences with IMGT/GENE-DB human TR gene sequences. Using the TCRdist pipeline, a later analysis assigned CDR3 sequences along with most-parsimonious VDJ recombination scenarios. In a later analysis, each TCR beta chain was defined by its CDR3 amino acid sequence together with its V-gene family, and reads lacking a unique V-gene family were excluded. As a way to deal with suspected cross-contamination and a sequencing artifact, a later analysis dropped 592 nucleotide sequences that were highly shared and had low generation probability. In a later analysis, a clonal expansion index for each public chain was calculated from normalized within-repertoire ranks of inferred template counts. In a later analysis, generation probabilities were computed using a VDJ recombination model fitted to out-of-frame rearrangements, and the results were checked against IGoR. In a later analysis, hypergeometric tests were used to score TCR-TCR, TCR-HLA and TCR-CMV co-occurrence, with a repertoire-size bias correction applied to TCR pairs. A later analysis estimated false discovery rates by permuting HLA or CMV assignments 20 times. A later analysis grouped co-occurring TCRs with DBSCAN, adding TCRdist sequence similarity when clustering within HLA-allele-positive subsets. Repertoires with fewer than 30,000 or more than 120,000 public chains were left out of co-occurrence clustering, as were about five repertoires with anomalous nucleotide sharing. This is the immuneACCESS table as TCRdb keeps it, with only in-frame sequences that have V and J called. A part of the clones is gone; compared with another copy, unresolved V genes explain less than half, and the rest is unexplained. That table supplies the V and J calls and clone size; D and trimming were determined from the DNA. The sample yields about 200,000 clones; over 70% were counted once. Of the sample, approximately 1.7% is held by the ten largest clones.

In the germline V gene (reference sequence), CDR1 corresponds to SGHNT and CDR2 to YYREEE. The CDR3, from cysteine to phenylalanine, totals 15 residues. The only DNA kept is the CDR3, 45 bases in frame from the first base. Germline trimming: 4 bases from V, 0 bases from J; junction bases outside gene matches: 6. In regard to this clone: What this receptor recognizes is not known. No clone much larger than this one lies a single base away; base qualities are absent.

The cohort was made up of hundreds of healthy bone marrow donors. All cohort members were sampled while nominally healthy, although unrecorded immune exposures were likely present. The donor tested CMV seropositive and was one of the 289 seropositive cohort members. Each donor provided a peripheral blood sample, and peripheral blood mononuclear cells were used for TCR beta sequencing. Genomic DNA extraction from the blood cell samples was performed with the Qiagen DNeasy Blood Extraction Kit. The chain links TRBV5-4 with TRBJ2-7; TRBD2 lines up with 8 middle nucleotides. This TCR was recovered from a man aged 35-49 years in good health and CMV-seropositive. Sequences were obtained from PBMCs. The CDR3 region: CASSRTSGSSYEQYF. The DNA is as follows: TGTGCCAGCAGCCGAACTAGCGGTAGCTCCTACGAGCAGTACTTC.